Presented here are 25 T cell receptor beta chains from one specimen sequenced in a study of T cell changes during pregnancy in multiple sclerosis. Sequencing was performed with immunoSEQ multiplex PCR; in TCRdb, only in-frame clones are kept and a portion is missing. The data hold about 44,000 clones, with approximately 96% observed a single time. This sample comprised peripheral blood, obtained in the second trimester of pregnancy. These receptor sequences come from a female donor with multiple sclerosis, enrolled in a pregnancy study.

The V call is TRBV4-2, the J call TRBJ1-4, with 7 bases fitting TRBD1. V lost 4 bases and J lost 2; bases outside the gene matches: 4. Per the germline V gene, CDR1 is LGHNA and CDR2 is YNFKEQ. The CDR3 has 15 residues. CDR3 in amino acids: CASSLVQGTNEKLFF. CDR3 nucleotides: TGTGCCAGCAGCCTCGTACAGGGGACTAATGAAAAACTGTTTTTT.

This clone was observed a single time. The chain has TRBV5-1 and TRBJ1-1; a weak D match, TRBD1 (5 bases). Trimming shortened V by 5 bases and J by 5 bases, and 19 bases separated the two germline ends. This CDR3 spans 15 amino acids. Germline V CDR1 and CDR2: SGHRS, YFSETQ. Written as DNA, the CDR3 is TGCGCCAGCAGTACCGGTACGGGGGGTAGGACTGAAGCTTTCTTT. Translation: CASSTGTGGRTEAFF.

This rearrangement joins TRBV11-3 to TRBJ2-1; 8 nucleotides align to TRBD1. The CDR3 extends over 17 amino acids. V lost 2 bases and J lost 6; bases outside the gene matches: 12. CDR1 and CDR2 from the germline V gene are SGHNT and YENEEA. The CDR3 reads CASSLRRGDRRGNEQFF. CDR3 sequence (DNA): TGTGCCAGCAGCTTAAGGAGGGGGGACAGGAGGGGCAATGAGCAGTTCTTC.

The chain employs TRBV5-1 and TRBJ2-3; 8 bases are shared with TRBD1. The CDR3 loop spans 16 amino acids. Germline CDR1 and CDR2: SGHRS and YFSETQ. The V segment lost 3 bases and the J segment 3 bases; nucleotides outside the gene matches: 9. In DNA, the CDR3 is TGCGCCAGCAGCTCCGACAGGGGTGGATCGACAGATACGCAGTATTTT. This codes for CASSSDRGGSTDTQYF.

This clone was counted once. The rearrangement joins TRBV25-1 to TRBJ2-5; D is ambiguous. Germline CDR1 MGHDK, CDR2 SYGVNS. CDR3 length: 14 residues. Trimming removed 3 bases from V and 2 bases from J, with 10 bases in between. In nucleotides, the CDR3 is TGTGCCAGCAGTGACCCAGGAACACAAGAGACCCAGTACTTC. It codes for CASSDPGTQETQYF.

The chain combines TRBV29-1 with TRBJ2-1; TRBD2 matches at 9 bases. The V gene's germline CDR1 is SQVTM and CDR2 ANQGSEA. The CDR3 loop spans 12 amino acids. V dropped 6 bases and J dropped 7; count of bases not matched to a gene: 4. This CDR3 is CSVVSGRNEQFF. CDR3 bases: TGCAGCGTCGTAAGCGGGAGGAATGAGCAGTTCTTC.

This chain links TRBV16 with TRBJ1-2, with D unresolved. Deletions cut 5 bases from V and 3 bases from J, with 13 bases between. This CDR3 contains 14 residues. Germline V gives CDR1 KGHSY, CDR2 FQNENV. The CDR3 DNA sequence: TGTGCCAGCAGCTCTTCAGATTCATACTATGGCTACACCTTC. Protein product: CASSSSDSYYGYTF.

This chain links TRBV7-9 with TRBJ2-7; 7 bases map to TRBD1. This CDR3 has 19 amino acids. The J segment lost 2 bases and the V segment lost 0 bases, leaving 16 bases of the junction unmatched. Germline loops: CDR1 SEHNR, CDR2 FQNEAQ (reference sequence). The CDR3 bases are TGTGCCAGCAGCTTAGCCTCACTCTCCACGGGACAGAAAGCCTACGAGCAGTACTTC. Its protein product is CASSLASLSTGQKAYEQYF.

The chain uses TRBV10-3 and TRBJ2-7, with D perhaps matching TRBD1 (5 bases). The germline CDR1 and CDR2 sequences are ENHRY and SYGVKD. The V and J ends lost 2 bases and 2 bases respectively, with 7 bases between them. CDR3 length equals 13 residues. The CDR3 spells CAISETGTYEQYF. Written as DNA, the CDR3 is TGTGCCATCAGTGAGACAGGCACCTACGAGCAGTACTTC.

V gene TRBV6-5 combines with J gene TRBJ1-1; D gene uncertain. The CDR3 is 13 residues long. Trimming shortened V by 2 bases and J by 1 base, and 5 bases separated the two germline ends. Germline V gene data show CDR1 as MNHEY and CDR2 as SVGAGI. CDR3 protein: CASSYGQNTEAFF. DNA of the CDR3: TGTGCCAGCAGTTACGGGCAGAACACTGAAGCTTTCTTT.

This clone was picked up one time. CDR3 region: CSVGPGRDQPQHF. CDR3 sequence (DNA): TGCAGCGTTGGGCCAGGGAGGGATCAGCCCCAGCATTTT. The chain couples TRBV29-1 to TRBJ1-5; the D gene is possibly TRBD1 (5 bases). V was pared by 4 bases and J by 5 bases, with 12 bases between. CDR1 and CDR2 (germline): SQVTM, ANQGSEA. The CDR3 spans 13 residues.

CDR3 protein: CASSFHRGNSNQPQHF. The CDR3 nucleotides are TGTGCCAGCAGTTTCCACAGGGGCAATAGCAATCAGCCCCAGCATTTT. The chain combines TRBV28 with TRBJ1-5, with 7 nucleotides matching TRBD1. CDR1 and CDR2 from the germline V gene are MDHEN and SYDVKM. Losses at the gene ends were 3 bases for V and 0 bases for J; bases not matched to a gene: 5. The CDR3 covers 16 residues.

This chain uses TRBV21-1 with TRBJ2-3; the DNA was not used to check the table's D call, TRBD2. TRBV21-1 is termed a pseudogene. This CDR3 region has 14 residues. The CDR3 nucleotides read TGTGCCAGCAGCAAAAGTAGCAGCAACGCTACGCAGTATTTT. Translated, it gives CASSKSSSNATQYF.

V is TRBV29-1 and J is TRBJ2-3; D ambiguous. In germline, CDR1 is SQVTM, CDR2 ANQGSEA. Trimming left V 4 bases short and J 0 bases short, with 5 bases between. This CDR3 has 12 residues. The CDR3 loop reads CSVAQSTDTQYF. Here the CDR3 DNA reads TGCAGCGTTGCCCAGAGCACAGATACGCAGTATTTT.

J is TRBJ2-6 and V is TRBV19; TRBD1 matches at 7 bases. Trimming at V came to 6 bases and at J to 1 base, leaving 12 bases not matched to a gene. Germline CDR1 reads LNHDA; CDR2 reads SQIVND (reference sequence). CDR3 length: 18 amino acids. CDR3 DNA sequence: TGTGCCAGTAGCCGCAACAGGGGCGGAGGTTCTGGGGCCAACGTCCTGACTTTC. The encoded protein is CASSRNRGGGSGANVLTF.

CDR3 in amino acids: CATSRDGVSREESGEGGYTF. CDR3 bases: TGTGCCACCAGCAGAGATGGGGTCAGTAGGGAAGAGAGTGGCGAGGGTGGCTACACCTTC. V and J are TRBV15 and TRBJ1-2; D is undetermined. The CDR3 covers 20 residues. Between the trimmed V and J ends, which lost 0 bases and 7 bases, there was a span of 30 bases. CDR1 and CDR2 from the germline V gene are LNHNV and YYDKDF (reference sequence).

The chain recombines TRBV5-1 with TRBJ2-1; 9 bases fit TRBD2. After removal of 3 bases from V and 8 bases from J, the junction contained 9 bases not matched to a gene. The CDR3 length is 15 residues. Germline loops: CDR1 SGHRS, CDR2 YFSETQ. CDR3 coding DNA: TGCGCCAGCAGCTCGCGCGGGGGGGCCAAGTATGAGCAGTTCTTC. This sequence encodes CASSSRGGAKYEQFF. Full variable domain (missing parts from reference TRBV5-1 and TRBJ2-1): KAGVTQTPRYLIKTRGQQVTLSCSPISGHRSVSWYQQTPGQGLQFLFEYFSETQRNKGNFPGRFSGRQFSNSRSEMNVSTLELGDSALYLCASSSRGGAKYEQFFGPGTRLTVL.

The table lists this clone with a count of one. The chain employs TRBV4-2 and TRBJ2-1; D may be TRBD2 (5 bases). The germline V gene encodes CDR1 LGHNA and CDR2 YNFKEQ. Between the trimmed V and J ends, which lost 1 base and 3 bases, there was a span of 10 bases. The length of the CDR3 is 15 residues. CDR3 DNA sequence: TGTGCCAGCAGCCAAGCGGCTAGCTTCTACAATGAGCAGTTCTTC. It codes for CASSQAASFYNEQFF.

The CDR3 nucleotides are TGTGCCAGCTCACCGGGTGGGGAGGACGAGCAGTACTTC. Translation: CASSPGGEDEQYF. This chain uses TRBV18 with TRBJ2-7; possibly TRBD2 for D (6 bases). Germline CDR1 is KGHSH and CDR2 is LQKENI. With 3 bases removed from V and 5 bases from J, the gap between germline ends came to 11 bases. The CDR3 has 13 residues.

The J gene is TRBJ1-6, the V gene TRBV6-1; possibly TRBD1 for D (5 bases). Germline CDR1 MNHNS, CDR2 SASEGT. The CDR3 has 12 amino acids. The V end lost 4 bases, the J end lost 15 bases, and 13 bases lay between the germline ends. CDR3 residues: CASSVRGLVLHF. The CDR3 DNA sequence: TGTGCCAGCAGTGTTAGGGGACTAGTCCTCCACTTT.

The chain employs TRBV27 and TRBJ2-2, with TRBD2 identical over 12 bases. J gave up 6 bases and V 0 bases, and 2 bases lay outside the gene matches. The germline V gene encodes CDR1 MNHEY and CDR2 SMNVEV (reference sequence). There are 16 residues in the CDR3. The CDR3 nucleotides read TGTGCCAGCAGTTTATCGGCTAGCGGGAGGGCCGGGGAGCTGTTTTTT. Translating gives CASSLSASGRAGELFF.

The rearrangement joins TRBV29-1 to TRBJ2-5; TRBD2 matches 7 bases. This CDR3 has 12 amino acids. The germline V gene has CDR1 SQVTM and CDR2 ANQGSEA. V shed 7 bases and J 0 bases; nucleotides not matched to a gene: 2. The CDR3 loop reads CSAGTNQETQYF. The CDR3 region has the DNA TGCAGCGCCGGGACTAACCAAGAGACCCAGTACTTC.

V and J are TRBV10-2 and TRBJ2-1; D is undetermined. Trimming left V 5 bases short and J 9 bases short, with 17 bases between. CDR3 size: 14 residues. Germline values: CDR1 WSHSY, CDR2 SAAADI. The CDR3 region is CASSSLGRSVEQFF. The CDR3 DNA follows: TGCGCCAGCAGTTCTCTCGGCAGAAGCGTTGAGCAGTTCTTC.

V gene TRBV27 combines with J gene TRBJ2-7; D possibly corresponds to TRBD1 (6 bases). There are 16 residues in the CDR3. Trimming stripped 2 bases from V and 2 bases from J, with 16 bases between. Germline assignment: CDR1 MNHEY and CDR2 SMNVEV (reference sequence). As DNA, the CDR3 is TGTGCCAGCAGTTTAGCCCGCCAGGGGTTAACCTACGAGCAGTACTTC. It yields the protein CASSLARQGLTYEQYF.

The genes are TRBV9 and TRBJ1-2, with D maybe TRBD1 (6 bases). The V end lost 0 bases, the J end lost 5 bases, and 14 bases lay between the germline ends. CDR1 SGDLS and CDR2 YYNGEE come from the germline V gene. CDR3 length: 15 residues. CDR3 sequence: CASSVGDKRGYGYTF. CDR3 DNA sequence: TGTGCCAGCAGCGTAGGGGACAAGAGGGGTTATGGCTACACCTTC.